The clone carrying this T cell receptor beta chain appeared many times. The data stem from a study of CDR3 diversity in severe acne. In TCRdb, the PCR reads were re-called with MiXCR into one record per CDR3 protein. Here the sample spans about 100,000 distinct CDR3 sequences, more than 45% being singletons. Per germline, CDR1 MNHEY and CDR2 SVGAGI. V dropped 0 bases and J dropped 9 bases, with 15 bases sitting between them. The length of the CDR3 is 15 residues. Sequenced: blood. This receptor was identified in a male donor with acne. The V and J genes are TRBV6-5 and TRBJ1-5, with D uncertain. CDR3 amino acids: CASSYSSGNGWPQHF. The CDR3 nucleotides read TGTGCCAGCAGTTACTCCAGCGGAAATGGTTGGCCCCAGCATTTT.